This entry lists 5 T cell receptor beta chains sequenced from one sample in a study of CD8+CD57+ T cells in acquired aplastic anemia. Profiling of TCR beta VDJ combinations and CDR3 sequences used genomic DNA as template. Each CDR3 protein gets one entry after TCRdb re-called the reads with MiXCR. The sample includes 150,000 or so distinct CDR3 sequences, 40% to 60% of them seen just once. All sequencing subjects had displayed CD8+CD57+ cell expansion on flow cytometry. The sequenced sample was sorted CD4+, CD8+, or CD8+CD57+ T cells (not recorded which) from PBMCs. The origin of the receptors is a human donor with aplastic anemia.

In regard to this clonotype: No conserved phenylalanine or tryptophan ends this CDR3, so it is likely a read error. The DNA is omitted, as the CDR3 cannot be located on it reliably, and the CDR3 follows TCRdb's listing. The chain joins TRBV7-9 to TRBJ1-2. The length of the CDR3 is 9 amino acids, counting both ends. The germline gives CDR1 SEHNR, CDR2 FQNEAQ (reference sequence). The CDR3 sequence: CASSLDYSY.

Only one count was recorded for this clonotype. This chain connects TRBV2 to TRBJ2-5; D is uncertain. CDR3 length: 11 residues. V lost 2 bases and J 5 bases, leaving 3 bases between the germline ends. Looked up from germline, CDR1 is SNHLY and CDR2 is FYNNEI. The CDR3 loop is CASSEPETQYF. The CDR3 region has the DNA TGTGCCAGCAGTGAACCTGAGACCCAGTACTTC.

The gene calls are TRBV20-1 and TRBJ1-6; D remains ambiguous. Germline V gene lookup returns CDR1 DFQATT and CDR2 SNEGSKA (reference sequence). The V end lost 3 bases, the J end lost 14 bases, and 14 bases lay between the germline ends. The length of the CDR3 is 12 residues. Here the CDR3 DNA reads TGCAGTGCTAGTCCTCGCGAGTTATCCCTCCACTTT. Its translation is CSASPRELSLHF.

This chain joins TRBV24-1 and TRBJ2-3; 7 bases line up with TRBD2. Per the germline V gene, CDR1 is KGHDR and CDR2 is SFDVKD. Losses at the gene ends were 7 bases for V and 2 bases for J; bases not matched to a gene: 5. This CDR3 spans 14 amino acids. CDR3 DNA sequence: TGTGCCACCAGGGGAGGGGTCATCACAGATACGCAGTATTTT. Translated: CATRGGVITDTQYF.

This clonotype was detected ten times or more. J is TRBJ2-5 and V is TRBV12-3 or TRBV12-4, with 8 bases identical to TRBD2. This CDR3 region has 13 residues. V trimming: 8 bases; J trimming: 4 bases; junction bases outside the gene matches: 6. The CDR3 DNA is TGTGCCAGCCGCAAGAGCGGGAGAGAGACCCAGTACTTC. Protein: CASRKSGRETQYF.